The 29 T cell receptor beta chains below come from one sample, sequenced in a study of shared clonotypes between healthy human individuals. TCRdb's table, derived via immunoSEQ multiplex PCR, lists solely in-frame clones and lacks some. The sample records approximately 1.5 million clones, approximately 98.5% being singletons. What was sequenced was naive CD4+ T cells sorted from blood. Subset defined: CD45RA+ positively selected. The receptor source for this set is a man younger than 40 in good health.

This chain connects TRBV6-5 to TRBJ1-4, with 7 bases lining up with TRBD1. Per the germline V gene, CDR1 is MNHEY and CDR2 is SVGAGI. This CDR3 is built from 14 residues. The trim removed 6 bases at V and 5 bases at J, leaving 6 bases unmatched. The CDR3 region is CASRGTGQNEKLFF. The CDR3 DNA reads TGTGCCAGCAGGGGGACGGGACAGAATGAAAAACTGTTTTTT.

The gene calls are TRBV29-1 and TRBJ1-1; the D gene is possibly TRBD1 (6 bases). Germline values: CDR1 SQVTM, CDR2 ANQGSEA. V was shortened by 0 bases and J by 4 bases, with 12 bases between the two germline ends. The CDR3 is made up of 14 amino acids. DNA of the CDR3: TGCAGCGTTGAAGACAGGGGATCGGGCACTGAAGCTTTCTTT. Translated: CSVEDRGSGTEAFF.

The chain links TRBV5-1 to TRBJ2-3; D is ambiguous. This CDR3 spans 14 amino acids. Germline lookup yields CDR1 SGHRS and CDR2 YFSETQ. Trimming left V 0 bases short and J 1 base short, with 6 bases between. CDR3 residues: CASSLDKGTDTQYF. CDR3 DNA sequence: TGCGCCAGCAGCTTGGACAAGGGCACAGATACGCAGTATTTT.

The V and J genes are TRBV28 and TRBJ2-2, with D possibly matching TRBD1 (5 bases). CDR1 is MDHEN, CDR2 SYDVKM, per germline. Trimming shortened V by 3 bases and J by 6 bases, and 8 bases separated the two germline ends. The CDR3 length is 13 residues. The CDR3 bases are TGTGCCAGCAGTTTCGCAGGGCCCGGGGAGCTGTTTTTT. Its translation: CASSFAGPGELFF.

A word on this clone: This sample also contains other DNA sequences that code for the same CDR3. The chain joins TRBV18 to TRBJ2-7; D is uncertain. V lost 3 bases, J lost 0 bases, and 3 bases lay in between. CDR3 length: 12 amino acids. Germline loops: CDR1 KGHSH, CDR2 LQKENI. CDR3 sequence reads: CASSPSSYEQYF. The CDR3 DNA sequence: TGTGCCAGCTCACCTAGCTCCTACGAGCAGTACTTC.

The J gene is TRBJ2-3, the V gene TRBV5-4; TRBD2 matches at 8 bases. J was trimmed by 5 bases and V by 0 bases; bases with no gene match: 5. CDR3 length: 15 amino acids. The germline gives CDR1 SGHNT, CDR2 YYREEE (reference sequence). This CDR3 is CASSLEAGGEDTQYF. The CDR3 DNA follows: TGTGCCAGCAGCTTGGAGGCGGGAGGAGAAGATACGCAGTATTTT.

V usage is TRBV6-5 and J usage is TRBJ2-1; 7 positions match TRBD2. The germline CDR1 and CDR2 sequences are MNHEY and SVGAGI. V dropped 10 bases and J dropped 7; count of bases not matched to a gene: 13. The length of the CDR3 is 14 residues. CDR3 loop: CATRGTKGKNEQFF. In nucleotides, the CDR3 is TGTGCCACCCGGGGGACTAAGGGGAAAAATGAGCAGTTCTTC.

V usage is TRBV10-3 and J usage is TRBJ2-7; D could derive from TRBD1 or TRBD2 (6 bases each). V was cut by 2 bases and J by 5 bases, with 16 bases left in between. This CDR3 has 15 amino acids. CDR1 and CDR2 (germline): ENHRY, SYGVKD. The CDR3: CAISEPTGRMNEQYF. CDR3 DNA sequence: TGTGCCATCAGTGAGCCAACAGGGAGGATGAACGAGCAGTACTTC.

The chain is built from TRBV29-1 and TRBJ1-5; TRBD1 might be the D (5 bases). The germline gives CDR1 SQVTM, CDR2 ANQGSEA. The CDR3 is made up of 15 amino acids. Trimming pared 1 base from V and 4 bases from J, leaving 14 bases between. CDR3: CSVEGGRGANQPQHF. As DNA, the CDR3 is TGCAGCGTTGAAGGGGGAAGGGGAGCAAATCAGCCCCAGCATTTT.

The gene calls are TRBV10-3 and TRBJ1-4; 8 bases fit TRBD1. Trimming cost V 2 bases and J 4 bases; bases outside gene matches: 6. There are 16 residues in the CDR3. Per germline, CDR1 ENHRY and CDR2 SYGVKD. CDR3 region: CAISETAGQVNEKLFF. The CDR3 DNA is TGTGCCATCAGTGAGACCGCGGGACAGGTTAATGAAAAACTGTTTTTT.

This clone was detected only once. The V gene is TRBV4-2, the J gene TRBJ2-1; 12 bases line up with TRBD2. The CDR3 extends over 16 amino acids. J gave up 5 bases and V 3 bases, and 5 bases lay outside the gene matches. The germline V gene encodes CDR1 LGHNA and CDR2 YNFKEQ. The CDR3 DNA reads TGTGCCAGCAGCCATCACGGACTAGCGGGGAACAATGAGCAGTTCTTC. Translated, it gives CASSHHGLAGNNEQFF.

The chain joins TRBV15 to TRBJ2-1; 7 bases are a match to TRBD1. Trimming took 1 base from V and 5 from J; bases not matched to a gene: 5. Germline lookup yields CDR1 LNHNV and CDR2 YYDKDF (reference sequence). This CDR3 region has 15 residues. As DNA, the CDR3 is TGTGCCACCAGCAGAGCGGGACAGCAAAACAATGAGCAGTTCTTC. Amino acids: CATSRAGQQNNEQFF.

J is TRBJ2-2 and V is TRBV7-9; D gene unclear. This CDR3 has 13 amino acids. Per the germline V gene, CDR1 is SEHNR and CDR2 is FQNEAQ (reference sequence). V was cut by 5 bases and J by 6 bases, with 10 bases left in between. The CDR3, as DNA: TGTGCCAGCAGCGACGTCTCCCCCGGGGAGCTGTTTTTT. Amino acids: CASSDVSPGELFF. The full variable domain, rest sourced from reference TRBV7-9 and TRBJ2-2, is DTGVSQNPRHKITKRGQNVTFRCDPISEHNRLYWYRQTLGQGPEFLTYFQNEAQLEKSRLLSDRFSAERPKGSFSTLEIQRTEQGDSAMYLCASSDVSPGELFFGEGSRLTVL.

The chain joins TRBV5-4 to TRBJ2-2, with 8 positions matching TRBD1. Germline assignment: CDR1 SGHNT and CDR2 YYREEE (reference sequence). The V segment lost 4 bases and the J segment 5 bases; nucleotides outside the gene matches: 13. There are 17 residues in the CDR3. The CDR3 nucleotides are TGTGCCAGCAGCCCTCCCGGGCAGGGGGCACGGACCGGGGAGCTGTTTTTT. Amino acid sequence: CASSPPGQGARTGELFF. Supplemented by reference TRBV5-4 and TRBJ2-2, the full variable domain reads ETGVTQSPTHLIKTRGQQVTLRCSSQSGHNTVSWYQQALGQGPQFIFQYYREEENGRGNFPPRFSGLQFPNYSSELNVNALELDDSALYLCASSPPGQGARTGELFFGEGSRLTVL.

The rearrangement uses TRBV5-4 and TRBJ2-1; 13 positions agree with TRBD2. Germline V gene sequence: CDR1 SGHNT, CDR2 YYREEE (reference sequence). V was pared by 2 bases and J by 9 bases, with 5 bases of the junction left unmatched. CDR3 length: 15 residues. The CDR3 loop is CASSLKTSGRFEQFF. The DNA of the CDR3 is TGTGCCAGCAGCTTAAAGACTAGCGGGAGGTTTGAGCAGTTCTTC.

For this clone: This sample also contains other DNA sequences that code for the same CDR3. The chain combines TRBV9 with TRBJ2-3; 9 bases match TRBD2. The CDR3 is 16 residues long. The ends lost 0 bases at V and 0 bases at J; junction bases unmatched: 2. The V gene's germline CDR1 is SGDLS and CDR2 YYNGEE. The chain's CDR3 is CASSVATSGSTDTQYF. CDR3 DNA: TGTGCCAGCAGCGTAGCTACTAGCGGGAGCACAGATACGCAGTATTTT.

As to this clone: Different DNA sequences within this sample yield the same CDR3. The rearrangement links TRBV18 to TRBJ2-7, with D uncertain. The V end lost 1 base, the J end lost 4 bases, and 2 bases lay between the germline ends. The CDR3 contains 11 residues. Looked up from germline, CDR1 is KGHSH and CDR2 is LQKENI. The CDR3 loop is CASSPQYEQYF. CDR3 DNA sequence: TGTGCCAGCTCACCACAGTACGAGCAGTACTTC.

J is TRBJ2-7 and V is TRBV10-1; 8 positions match TRBD2. Trimming removed 7 bases from V and 2 bases from J; junction bases left unmatched: 10. Per the germline V gene, CDR1 is WNHNN and CDR2 is SYGVQD (reference sequence). The CDR3 extends over 15 amino acids. This CDR3 reads CASKNLAGVTYEQYF. DNA for the CDR3: TGCGCCAGCAAAAATCTAGCGGGCGTAACCTACGAGCAGTACTTC.

This clone was seen once. CDR3 residues: CASSPPPGRGSYEQYF. The CDR3 region has the DNA TGTGCCAGCTCACCACCGCCCGGGCGTGGCTCCTACGAGCAGTACTTC. J is TRBJ2-7 and V is TRBV18; D remains unclear. The germline CDR1 and CDR2 sequences are KGHSH and LQKENI. V was clipped by 0 bases and J by 0 bases, with 12 bases between them. The CDR3 runs to 16 residues.

The gene calls are TRBV28 and TRBJ2-7; 7 bases line up with TRBD1. CDR3 length: 15 amino acids. The J segment lost 2 bases and the V segment lost 8 bases, leaving 12 bases of the junction unmatched. Germline V gene lookup returns CDR1 MDHEN and CDR2 SYDVKM. CDR3 loop: CASLKDRDRPYEQYF. DNA of the CDR3: TGTGCCAGCTTAAAAGACCGGGACAGACCCTACGAGCAGTACTTC.

The chain uses TRBV18 and TRBJ2-1; 7 nucleotides line up with TRBD2. V shed 5 bases and J 4 bases; nucleotides not matched to a gene: 5. The CDR3 consists of 14 residues. The germline V gene encodes CDR1 KGHSH and CDR2 LQKENI. The chain's CDR3 is CASSGASGYNEQFF. CDR3 sequence (DNA): TGTGCCAGCTCAGGCGCTAGCGGATACAATGAGCAGTTCTTC.

This rearrangement joins TRBV9 to TRBJ2-5, with TRBD1 as a possible D gene (5 bases). The CDR3 has 15 amino acids. From germline, CDR1 is SGDLS and CDR2 YYNGEE. Trimming removed 0 bases at V and 5 bases at J, with 14 bases between. CDR3: CASSVGIGARETQYF. The CDR3 DNA follows: TGTGCCAGCAGCGTAGGGATTGGGGCCCGGGAGACCCAGTACTTC.

This chain connects TRBV5-1 to TRBJ2-5; possibly TRBD1 or TRBD2 for D (5 bases each). This CDR3 is 14 amino acids long. Trimming took off 4 bases at V and 1 base at J, with 11 bases between the two ends. Germline V gives CDR1 SGHRS, CDR2 YFSETQ. CDR3 amino acids: CASSASGTQETQYF. In DNA, the CDR3 is TGCGCCAGCAGCGCGTCCGGGACCCAAGAGACCCAGTACTTC.

This chain connects TRBV2 to TRBJ1-1, with D unclear. Trimming removed 6 bases at V and 5 bases at J, with 4 bases between. In germline, CDR1 is SNHLY, CDR2 FYNNEI. The CDR3 spans 10 residues. In nucleotides, the CDR3 is TGTGCCAGCAGGGTTACTGAAGCTTTCTTT. It translates to CASRVTEAFF.

J is TRBJ2-1 and V is TRBV19, with D maybe TRBD2 (6 bases). The CDR3 is 13 amino acids. Between the trimmed V and J ends, which lost 4 bases and 10 bases, there was a span of 14 bases. Looked up from germline, CDR1 is LNHDA and CDR2 is SQIVND (reference sequence). The CDR3 DNA reads as TGTGCCAGTAGTACCCACGGGAGATACGAGCAGTTCTTC. Amino acid sequence: CASSTHGRYEQFF.

The rearrangement uses TRBV5-1 and TRBJ2-1; 15 nucleotides line up with TRBD2. The CDR3 has 18 amino acids. Looked up from germline, CDR1 is SGHRS and CDR2 is YFSETQ. V trimming: 3 bases; J trimming: 6 bases; junction bases outside the gene matches: 10. The CDR3 DNA reads TGCGCCAGCAGCTGGGGACTAGCGGGAGGAAGCTGGCTCAATGAGCAGTTCTTC. Its protein product is CASSWGLAGGSWLNEQFF.

The chain has TRBV18 and TRBJ2-1; a weak D match, TRBD2 (6 bases). The CDR3 runs to 14 residues. The V end lost 4 bases, the J end lost 8 bases, and 15 bases lay between the germline ends. Germline assignment: CDR1 KGHSH and CDR2 LQKENI. CDR3 sequence (DNA): TGTGCCAGCTCACTTACCGCGCGGGAAGATGAGCAGTTCTTC. This codes for CASSLTAREDEQFF. The complete variable domain, with remaining parts taken from reference TRBV18 and TRBJ2-1, reads NAGVMQNPRHLVRRRGQEARLRCSPMKGHSHVYWYRQLPEEGLKFMVYLQKENIIDESGMPKERFSAEFPKEGPSILRIQQVVRGDSAAYFCASSLTAREDEQFFGPGTRLTVL.

The rearrangement uses TRBV2 and TRBJ1-1, with 9 nucleotides matching TRBD1. Germline lookup yields CDR1 SNHLY and CDR2 FYNNEI. The CDR3 loop spans 14 amino acids. Unmatched junction bases numbered 5, after V lost 5 bases and J lost 4 bases. CDR3 protein: CASSKQTGGTEAFF. The CDR3 coding sequence is TGTGCCAGCAGTAAACAGACAGGGGGCACTGAAGCTTTCTTT.

This sequence joins TRBV7-6 and TRBJ2-7, with 8 bases fitting TRBD1. The germline V gene has CDR1 SGHVS and CDR2 FNYEAQ. This CDR3 has 14 residues. V shed 0 bases, J shed 2 bases, and the junction held 0 bases outside the gene matches. The CDR3, as DNA: TGTGCCAGCAGCTTAGCGGGACAGGCCTACGAGCAGTACTTC. Translation gives CASSLAGQAYEQYF.